This T cell receptor (beta chain) was profiled in a study of T cell clones after liver transplantation (dated by TCRdb to the late 2010s). With respect to the entire study: Samples were obtained from ITN030ST, a randomized trial in which withdrawal of immunosuppression was attempted within 2 years of liver transplantation. Donor-reactive T cell clones were identified by TCRbeta sequencing after a pre-transplant mixed lymphocyte reaction and then tracked in post-transplant blood. Third party-reactive TCRbeta sequences were also identified from pre-transplant MLRs to serve as an antigen-independent comparator for donor-reactive sequences. Three of the eight recipients were HCV-positive; the others were transplanted for non-autoimmune, non-viral indications. Subjects received no induction therapy and standard immunosuppression until randomization at 12-24 months post-transplant. Tolerance was defined as complete withdrawal of immunosuppression for at least one year without a rise in liver enzymes beyond twice the upper limit of normal. Blood samples were collected pre-transplant, then pre-randomization ahead of withdrawal, and finally post-randomization once withdrawal had either been completed or failed. Of the 8 liver transplant recipients making up the studied cohort, 3 were classified as tolerant and 5 as non-tolerant.

Study-level results and caveats: Since no allograft tissue specimens were available, donor-reactive T cells may have migrated into the graft instead of being deleted. In a couple of subjects, low numbers of available donor cells limited the measurable donor-reactive repertoire. In 5 of 8 subjects, circulating donor-reactive CD4 TCRbeta sequences decreased significantly after transplant, regardless of tolerance or HCV status. The conclusions were considered preliminary, being limited by small, heterogeneous patient numbers and non-standardized post-transplant time points. Donor-reactive sequences declined more than third party-reactive ones, suggesting partial antigen-specific deletion unrelated to withdrawal success. After accounting for repertoire turnover, donor-reactive detection was significantly reduced in 7 of 8 subjects for CD4 and 8 of 8 for CD8.

Counted from cysteine to phenylalanine, this CDR3 has 16 amino acids. Only the CDR3 portion is preserved as DNA: 48 bases, with reading frame beginning at the first base. Reading the germline V gene gives CDR1 MDHEN and CDR2 SYDVKM. Trimming costs V 4 bases and J 5 bases, and their ends lie 17 bases apart. High-throughput TCRbeta CDR3 sequencing of frozen genomic DNA was performed by immunoSEQ, including PCR amplification, mapping, bias correction and internal controls. The authors processed their data as follows. Only productive rearrangements were retained, with each unique TCRbeta sequence defined by its CDR3 nucleotide sequence together with its V and J gene. For classification of a sequence as donor-reactive, at least 5-fold expansion in CFSE-low cells relative to unstimulated pre-transplant cells and a frequency of at least 0.01% were required. To ensure at least 90% detection power, minimum frequency thresholds were set for each subject based on that subject's lowest-template unstimulated sample. Jensen-Shannon divergence between the top 1000 TCRbeta sequences post- versus pre-transplant served as the measure of repertoire turnover. Changes in detection of donor-reactive sequences were tested with two-sided Fisher's exact tests. TCRdb re-hosts the immuneACCESS table, in-frame sequences only. Its copies lack some clones; in the studies checked, an unresolved V gene accounts for under half of them, and the cause for the rest is not known. Clone size and the V and J calls come from that table; the DNA yielded D and trimming. This sample has fewer than 65,000 clones in its table, and under 85% of those were observed once. In total, the top ten clones hold nearly 10% of the sample.

Thawed unstimulated PBMCs were stained for CD3, CD4 and CD8 and FACS-sorted into CD3+CD4+ and CD3+CD8+ populations. All 8 studied subjects were randomized to withdrawal of immunosuppression. The Qiagen DNeasy Blood and Tissue Kit was used for isolation of genomic DNA. In the case of this clone: Its antigen is currently not known. No much larger clonotype is one base removed from it; base qualities were not supplied.

Recombination connected TRBV28 to TRBJ2-2, with a tentative D call of TRBD1 or TRBD2, each matching 7 bases. The sample here was CD4+ T cells from blood, taken at the 22-month timepoint. The sequence derives from a human patient who received a liver transplant. After a transplant, some T cells may have been passed on by the graft donor. For the CDR3, the sequence is CASSSQTRGGTGELFF. The DNA sequence is TGTGCCAGCAGTTCCCAAACCAGGGGGGGGACCGGGGAGCTGTTTTTT.